This TCR beta chain was found in a study of blood T cell repertoires in COVID-19. About the study: The cDNA or gDNA used as material had been derived from T cells, B-cell-depleted T cells, or PBMCs.

Sequencing used immunoSEQ multiplex PCR; TCRdb keeps in-frame clones, though not all of them. In the table there are about 50,000 clones, 75% to 90% of which are singletons. The germline CDR1 and CDR2 sequences are KGHSH and LQKENI. The CDR3 totals 15 residues. A word on this clone: The germline gene is not matched at one end of the junction; a read error may be the cause.

The receptor's source is a woman of 80 years or more with COVID-19, enrolled during active disease. This chain links TRBV18 with TRBJ2-7, with D perhaps matching TRBD2 (6 bases). Sequences were obtained from peripheral blood. The CDR3 reads CASSPRASASNEQYF. Here the CDR3 DNA reads TGTGCCAGCTCACCAAGGGCTAGCGCCTCCAACGAGCAGTACTTC.